This T cell receptor (beta chain) was sequenced for a study of radiotherapy plus CTLA-4 blockade in lung cancer. TCRdb's table, derived via immunoSEQ multiplex PCR, lists solely in-frame clones and lacks some. The sample lists approximately 57,000 clones, 70% to 85% occurring once. The CDR3 covers 16 residues. From germline, CDR1 is SGDLS and CDR2 YYNGEE. Germline trimming cut 4 bases from V and 1 base from J; bases unmatched to any gene: 8. Those patients who had chemo-refractory metastatic non-small-cell lung cancer were given focal radiation along with CTLA-4 blockade through ipilimumab. The sequencing here drew on peripheral blood, taken from a patient treated with radiotherapy plus ipilimumab. The rearrangement links TRBV9 to TRBJ2-3, with 8 bases lining up with TRBD1. The clonotype originates from a human donor with non-small cell lung cancer whose response to radiotherapy plus ipilimumab could not be evaluated. CDR3 nucleotides: TGTGCCAGCAGCCCACAGGGGGTTAAGGGCACAGATACGCAGTATTTT. Translated, it gives CASSPQGVKGTDTQYF.